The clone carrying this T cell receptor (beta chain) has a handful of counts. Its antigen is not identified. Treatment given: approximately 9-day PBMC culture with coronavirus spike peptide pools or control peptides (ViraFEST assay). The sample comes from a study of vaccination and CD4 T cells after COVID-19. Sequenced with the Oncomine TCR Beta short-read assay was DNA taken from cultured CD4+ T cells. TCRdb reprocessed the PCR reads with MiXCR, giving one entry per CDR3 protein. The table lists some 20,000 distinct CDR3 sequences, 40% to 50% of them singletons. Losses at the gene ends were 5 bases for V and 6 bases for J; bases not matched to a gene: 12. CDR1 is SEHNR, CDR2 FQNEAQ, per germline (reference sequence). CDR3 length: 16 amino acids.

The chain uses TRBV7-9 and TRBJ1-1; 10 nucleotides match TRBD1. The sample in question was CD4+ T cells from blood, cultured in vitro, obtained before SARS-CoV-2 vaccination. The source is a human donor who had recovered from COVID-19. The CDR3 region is CASSRTGGDQWAEAFF. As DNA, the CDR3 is TGTGCCAGCAGCCGGACAGGGGGAGATCAATGGGCTGAAGCTTTCTTT.